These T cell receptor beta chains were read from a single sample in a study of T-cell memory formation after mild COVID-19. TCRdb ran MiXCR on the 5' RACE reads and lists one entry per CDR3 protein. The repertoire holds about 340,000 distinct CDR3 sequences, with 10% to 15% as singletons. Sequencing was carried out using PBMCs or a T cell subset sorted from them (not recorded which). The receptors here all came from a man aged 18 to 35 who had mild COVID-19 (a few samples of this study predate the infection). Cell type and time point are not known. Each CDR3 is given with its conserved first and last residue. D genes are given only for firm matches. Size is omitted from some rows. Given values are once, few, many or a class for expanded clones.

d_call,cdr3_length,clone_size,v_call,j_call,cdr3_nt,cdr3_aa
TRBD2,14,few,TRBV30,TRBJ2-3,TGTGCCTGGAGTCTCGAGGGACTATCGGATACGCAGTATTTT,CAWSLEGLSDTQYF
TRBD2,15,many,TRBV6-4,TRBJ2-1,TGTGCCAGCAGTGAGACTAGCGGGGGGTACGATGAGCAGTTCTTC,CASSETSGGYDEQFF
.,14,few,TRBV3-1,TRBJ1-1,TGTGCCAGCAGACCCCTGGACAAGGACACTGAAGCTTTCTTT,CASRPLDKDTEAFF
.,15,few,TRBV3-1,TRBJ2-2,TGTGCCAGCAGCCAAGACAGTAGACTGATCGGGGAGCTGTTTTTT,CASSQDSRLIGELFF
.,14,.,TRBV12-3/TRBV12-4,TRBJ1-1,TGTGCCACCCGTCAGGGACACAAGAACACTGAAGCTTTCTTT,CATRQGHKNTEAFF
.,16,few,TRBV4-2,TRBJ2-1,TGTGCCAGCAGCCAAGAACTAGCCACCGCCTACAATGAGCAGTTCTTC,CASSQELATAYNEQFF
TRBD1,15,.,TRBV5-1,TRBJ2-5,TGCGCCAGCAGCTTGTTCGGACAGGGCGAAGAGACCCAGTACTTC,CASSLFGQGEETQYF
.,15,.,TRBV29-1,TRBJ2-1,TGCAGCGCCGCAGGGGCGCTGAGCTCCTACAATGAGCAGTTCTTC,CSAAGALSSYNEQFF
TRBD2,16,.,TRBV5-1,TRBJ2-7,TGCGCCAGCAGCTCGGGAGGGGTGCAAAGCTCCTACGAGCAGTACTTC,CASSSGGVQSSYEQYF
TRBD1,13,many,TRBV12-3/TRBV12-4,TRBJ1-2,TGTGCCAGCAGTCCCGACAGGGTGGATGGCTACACCTTC,CASSPDRVDGYTF
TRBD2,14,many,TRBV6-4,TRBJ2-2,TGTGCCAGCAGTGACTCGACTAGCGCCGGGGAGCTGTTTTTT,CASSDSTSAGELFF
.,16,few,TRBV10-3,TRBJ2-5,TGTGCCATCAGTGTTTATTCAGGGGGGGCTTATGAGACCCAGTACTTC,CAISVYSGGAYETQYF
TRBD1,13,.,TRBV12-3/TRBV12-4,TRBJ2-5,TGTGCCAGCAGGGACAGGGGGTCAGAGACCCAGTACTTC,CASRDRGSETQYF
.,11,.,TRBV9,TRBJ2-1,TGTGCCAGCAGCGAGGGGGATGAGCAGTTCTTC,CASSEGDEQFF
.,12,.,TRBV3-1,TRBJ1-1,TGTGCCAGCAGTAGACAGGAAGGTGAAGCTTTCTTT,CASSRQEGEAFF
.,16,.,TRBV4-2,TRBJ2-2,TGTGCCAGCAGCCACCCCGGCTCCGCGCACACCGGGGAGCTGTTTTTT,CASSHPGSAHTGELFF
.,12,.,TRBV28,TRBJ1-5,TGTGCCAGCAGCCAACAGCCTCAGCCCCAGCATTTT,CASSQQPQPQHF
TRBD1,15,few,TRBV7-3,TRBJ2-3,TGTGCCAGCAGCCGACAGGGGCGAAACACAGATACGCAGTATTTT,CASSRQGRNTDTQYF
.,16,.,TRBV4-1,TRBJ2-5,TGCGCCAGCAGTACTCTGGGGAGGGGGAAGGAAGAGACCCAGTACTTC,CASSTLGRGKEETQYF
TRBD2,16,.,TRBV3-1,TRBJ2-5,TGTGCCAGCAGCCATAGCCAGCGGGGGATGTCAGAGACCCAGTACTTC,CASSHSQRGMSETQYF
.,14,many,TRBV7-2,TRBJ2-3,TGTGCCAGCAGCTTAATAGGGGGAGCAGATACGCAGTATTTT,CASSLIGGADTQYF
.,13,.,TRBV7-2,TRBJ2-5,TGTGCCAGCAGCCCCTATCTTCAAGAGACCCAGTACTTC,CASSPYLQETQYF
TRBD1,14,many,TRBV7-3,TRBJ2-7,TGTGCCAGCAGCAGATGGACAGGGGAACGCGAGCAGTACTTC,CASSRWTGEREQYF
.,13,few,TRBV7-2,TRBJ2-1,TGTGCCAGCAGCTCCGAGGTGGGGAATGAGCAGTTCTTC,CASSSEVGNEQFF
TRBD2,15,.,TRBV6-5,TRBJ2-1,TGTGCCAGCAGAATCCTAGCGGGGGTATACAATGAGCAGTTCTTC,CASRILAGVYNEQFF